A single sample gave rise to the 11 T cell receptor beta chains below, sequenced in a study of blood T cell repertoires in COVID-19. The table came from immunoSEQ multiplex PCR; TCRdb's copy has only in-frame clones and leaves some out. In the table there are some 110,000 clones, roughly four fifths of which are singletons. What was sequenced was peripheral blood. The receptors were sampled from a man aged 55 to 70 with acute or convalescent COVID-19.

The chain uses TRBV4-2 and TRBJ1-4; TRBD1 aligns across 10 bases. The germline gives CDR1 LGHNA, CDR2 YNFKEQ. CDR3 length equals 17 residues. The trim removed 0 bases at V and 5 bases at J, leaving 6 bases unmatched. The CDR3 DNA reads as TGTGCCAGCAGCCAAGATCCCCCGGGACAGGGGAATGAAAAACTGTTTTTT. It is translated as CASSQDPPGQGNEKLFF.

This chain links TRBV27 with TRBJ1-2, with D possibly being TRBD1 (6 bases). From germline, CDR1 is MNHEY and CDR2 SMNVEV (reference sequence). Trimming left V 5 bases short and J 4 bases short, with 11 bases between. CDR3 length equals 13 residues. Here the CDR3 reads CASSPDSLYGYTF. In nucleotides, the CDR3 is TGTGCCAGCAGTCCGGACAGCCTCTATGGCTACACCTTC.

V usage is TRBV27 and J usage is TRBJ2-1; 8 bases map to TRBD2. V was pared by 0 bases and J by 2 bases, with 6 bases of the junction left unmatched. CDR1 is MNHEY and CDR2 is SMNVEV in the germline V gene (reference sequence). The CDR3 runs to 17 residues. CDR3 in amino acids: CASSLSVAGQPYNEQFF. The CDR3 DNA is TGTGCCAGCAGTTTATCCGTAGCGGGGCAGCCCTACAATGAGCAGTTCTTC.

This clone was picked up a small number of times. The genes are TRBV5-1 and TRBJ2-7; perhaps TRBD1 as D (6 bases). The CDR3 is 14 amino acids. Germline V gene lookup returns CDR1 SGHRS and CDR2 YFSETQ. V was cut by 2 bases and J by 0 bases, with 9 bases left in between. CDR3 sequence reads: CASSFTGLSYEQYF. The CDR3 coding sequence is TGCGCCAGCAGCTTTACAGGGCTCTCCTACGAGCAGTACTTC.

This chain uses TRBV18 with TRBJ1-1; the D gene is possibly TRBD1 (6 bases). The CDR3 extends over 15 amino acids. The germline V gene has CDR1 KGHSH and CDR2 LQKENI. V dropped 8 bases and J dropped 3 bases, with 19 bases sitting between them. CDR3 region: CASAWTVGRDTEAFF. CDR3 nucleotides: TGTGCCAGCGCATGGACAGTGGGGCGGGACACTGAAGCTTTCTTT.

The chain uses TRBV28 and TRBJ1-5, with a tentative D call TRBD1 (5 bases). The germline V gene encodes CDR1 MDHEN and CDR2 SYDVKM. This CDR3 has 14 amino acids. V lost 5 bases, J lost 11 bases, and 19 bases lay in between. The CDR3: CASSPSIGDAAQHF. CDR3 nucleotides: TGTGCCAGCAGTCCGTCAATAGGGGATGCGGCCCAGCATTTT. The full variable domain, with the rest looked up from reference TRBV28 and TRBJ1-5, is DVKVTQSSRYLVKRTGEKVFLECVQDMDHENMFWYRQDPGLGLRLIYFSYDVKMKEKGDIPEGYSVSREKKERFSLILESASTNQTSMYLCASSPSIGDAAQHFGDGTRLSIL.

The chain recombines TRBV24-1 with TRBJ1-5, with TRBD1 matching over 9 bases. CDR1 KGHDR and CDR2 SFDVKD come from the germline V gene. The length of the CDR3 is 16 residues. Germline trimming cut 1 base from V and 3 bases from J; bases unmatched to any gene: 3. The CDR3 DNA follows: TGTGCCACCAGTGATTTCGGGACAGGGTCCAATCAGCCCCAGCATTTT. Protein: CATSDFGTGSNQPQHF.

The V gene is TRBV15, the J gene TRBJ1-1; 7 bases are a match to TRBD1. The length of the CDR3 is 13 residues. Germline V gene data show CDR1 as LNHNV and CDR2 as YYDKDF (reference sequence). The V segment lost 4 bases and the J segment 8 bases; nucleotides outside the gene matches: 7. The CDR3 protein is CATSTGDSPEAFF. DNA for the CDR3: TGTGCCACCAGCACAGGGGACAGCCCGGAAGCTTTCTTT. Together with reference TRBV15 and TRBJ1-1, the CDR3 gives the full variable domain: DAMVIQNPRYQVTQFGKPVTLSCSQTLNHNVMYWYQQKSSQAPKLLFHYYDKDFNNEADTPDNFQSRRPNTSFCFLDIRSPGLGDTAMYLCATSTGDSPEAFFGQGTRLTVV.

This rearrangement joins TRBV5-1 to TRBJ2-5, with 9 positions matching TRBD2. The CDR3 is made up of 15 amino acids. The germline CDR1 and CDR2 sequences are SGHRS and YFSETQ. J lost 1 base, V lost 7 bases, and 8 bases had no gene match. CDR3 nucleotide sequence: TGCGCCAGCCGCGAGCGGGGGGAAGGCCAAGAGACCCAGTACTTC. Protein product: CASRERGEGQETQYF.

The rearrangement links TRBV4-1 to TRBJ1-5, with 8 bases matching TRBD1. Germline-derived CDR1 and CDR2 are MGHRA and YSYEKL. Trimming removed 4 bases from V and 5 bases from J; junction bases left unmatched: 7. CDR3 length equals 15 residues. This CDR3 reads CASSRDRTKYQPQHF. The CDR3 nucleotides are TGCGCCAGCAGCCGGGACAGGACCAAGTATCAGCCCCAGCATTTT.

The rearrangement uses TRBV6-5 and TRBJ1-5; a weak D match, TRBD1 (5 bases). In germline, CDR1 is MNHEY, CDR2 SVGAGI. Trimming removed 7 bases from V and 3 bases from J, with 16 bases in between. The CDR3 has 15 amino acids. For the CDR3, the DNA is TGTGCCAGCATCTTCAGGAAGGGGTACAATCAGCCCCAGCATTTT. As protein: CASIFRKGYNQPQHF.